Following are 13 T cell receptor beta chains from one sample sequenced in a study of T cell changes during pregnancy in multiple sclerosis. Using immunoSEQ multiplex PCR, the repertoire was profiled, and TCRdb retains in-frame clones only, with some absent. The repertoire holds 4,000 to 6,000 clones, with more than 75% as singletons. Sequences were derived from CD8+ T cells from peripheral blood mononuclear cells, sampled in the second trimester of pregnancy. The receptors were sampled from a female donor in good health, enrolled as a control in a pregnancy study.

The V call is TRBV27, the J call TRBJ1-2, with unresolved D. The V end was cut by 3 bases, the J end by 2 bases, with 7 bases between. The germline CDR1 and CDR2 sequences are MNHEY and SMNVEV (reference sequence). The CDR3 covers 13 residues. CDR3 residues: CASSFEGNYGYTF. CDR3 nucleotides: TGTGCCAGCAGTTTTGAGGGAAACTATGGCTACACCTTC.

The chain uses TRBV5-1 and TRBJ2-3; D is unclear. Germline V gene sequence: CDR1 SGHRS, CDR2 YFSETQ. V was trimmed by 0 bases and J by 2 bases, leaving 19 bases between them. The CDR3 is 18 residues long. The CDR3 sequence: CASSLEVSLATYTDTQYF. The CDR3 DNA reads as TGCGCCAGCAGCTTGGAGGTCAGTTTAGCAACATACACAGATACGCAGTATTTT.

This chain links TRBV29-1 with TRBJ2-4; 9 bases align to TRBD2. Germline trimming cut 7 bases from V and 7 bases from J; bases unmatched to any gene: 11. CDR1 and CDR2 from the germline V gene are SQVTM and ANQGSEA. CDR3 length: 14 residues. The CDR3 spells CSAGNYSGGNIQYF. Here the CDR3 DNA reads TGCAGCGCTGGAAATTATAGCGGGGGTAACATTCAGTACTTC.

V usage is TRBV4-3 and J usage is TRBJ2-1; 8 positions agree with TRBD2. This CDR3 is 16 amino acids long. V was pared by 0 bases and J by 4 bases, with 5 bases of the junction left unmatched. In germline, CDR1 is LGHNA, CDR2 YSLEER. The CDR3 DNA sequence: TGCGCCAGCAGCCAAGAAACCGTAGCGGGGTACAATGAGCAGTTCTTC. Translated, it gives CASSQETVAGYNEQFF.

The V and J genes are TRBV27 and TRBJ1-1; tentatively, D is TRBD1 (5 bases). From germline, CDR1 is MNHEY and CDR2 SMNVEV (reference sequence). The V end was cut by 0 bases, the J end by 0 bases, with 8 bases between. The CDR3 extends over 15 amino acids. The CDR3, as DNA: TGTGCCAGCAGTTTATCGGGGGGTTTGAACACTGAAGCTTTCTTT. Amino acids: CASSLSGGLNTEAFF.

The rearrangement uses TRBV4-1 and TRBJ2-5, with 9 nucleotides matching TRBD1. V lost 3 bases, J lost 2 bases, and 7 bases stayed unmatched. This CDR3 is 16 amino acids long. CDR1 and CDR2 from the germline V gene are MGHRA and YSYEKL. CDR3: CASSQRLGQGQETQYF. Written as DNA, the CDR3 is TGCGCCAGCAGCCAGCGACTAGGACAGGGGCAAGAGACCCAGTACTTC.

In its sample, this clone was seen a few times. The rearrangement joins TRBV6-4 to TRBJ2-1, with 13 positions matching TRBD2. This CDR3 spans 14 amino acids. With 4 bases clipped from V and 6 bases from J, the junction kept 0 bases outside the gene matches. Germline V CDR1 and CDR2: MRHNA, SNTAGT. The CDR3 DNA reads TGTGCCAGCAGTGGACTAGCGGGGGGCAATGAGCAGTTCTTC. Translation gives CASSGLAGGNEQFF.

The chain combines TRBV6-5 with TRBJ2-5; 7 bases map to TRBD1. The V and J ends lost 0 bases and 2 bases, in that order; junction bases with no gene match: 6. CDR1 is MNHEY, CDR2 SVGAGI, per germline. This CDR3 contains 16 residues. CDR3 residues: CASSYSGTAGQETQYF. The CDR3 DNA follows: TGTGCCAGCAGTTACTCGGGGACAGCCGGACAAGAGACCCAGTACTTC.

The chain has TRBV7-2 and TRBJ1-5; 8 bases match TRBD1. Germline V lookup: CDR1 SGHTA, CDR2 FQGNSA. CDR3 length: 15 amino acids. Trimming removed 8 bases from V and 2 bases from J; junction bases left unmatched: 8. In DNA form, the CDR3 reads TGTGCCAGCCACTCAGACAGGGGAGGCAATCAGCCCCAGCATTTT. This encodes CASHSDRGGNQPQHF.

The chain recombines TRBV4-3 with TRBJ2-1, with TRBD2 identical over 9 bases. The CDR3 extends over 16 amino acids. The germline gives CDR1 LGHNA, CDR2 YSLEER. V lost 0 bases to trimming and J lost 4 bases; unmatched junction nucleotides: 4. CDR3 in DNA: TGCGCCAGCAGCCAAGAACCTCTAGCGGGGTACAATGAGCAGTTCTTC. It codes for CASSQEPLAGYNEQFF.

The J gene is TRBJ2-3, the V gene TRBV6-1, with D possibly matching TRBD2 (6 bases). The V and J ends lost 1 base and 3 bases respectively, with 14 bases between them. CDR1 is MNHNS, CDR2 SASEGT, per germline. The CDR3 runs to 16 residues. The CDR3 spells CASSEGSAGRTDTQYF. As DNA, the CDR3 is TGTGCCAGCAGTGAAGGGTCGGCAGGGAGGACAGATACGCAGTATTTT.

The CDR3 spells CASSDSASGGREQFF. CDR3 in DNA: TGTGCCAGCAGTGACTCGGCTAGCGGGGGGCGAGAGCAGTTCTTC. The chain couples TRBV6-4 to TRBJ2-1; TRBD2 agrees at 11 bases. The CDR3 is made up of 15 amino acids. J was trimmed by 10 bases and V by 0 bases; bases with no gene match: 5. The germline V gene encodes CDR1 MRHNA and CDR2 SNTAGT.

This clone was observed a handful of times. V gene TRBV4-1 combines with J gene TRBJ1-5, with D maybe TRBD1 (6 bases). The V gene lost 0 bases and the J gene lost 3 bases, with 15 bases spanning the gap. Germline CDR1 reads MGHRA; CDR2 reads YSYEKL. CDR3 length: 17 amino acids. The CDR3 nucleotides read TGCGCCAGCAGCCAAGAGCGGGGGCAGGGGAACAATCAGCCCCAGCATTTT. Its protein is CASSQERGQGNNQPQHF.